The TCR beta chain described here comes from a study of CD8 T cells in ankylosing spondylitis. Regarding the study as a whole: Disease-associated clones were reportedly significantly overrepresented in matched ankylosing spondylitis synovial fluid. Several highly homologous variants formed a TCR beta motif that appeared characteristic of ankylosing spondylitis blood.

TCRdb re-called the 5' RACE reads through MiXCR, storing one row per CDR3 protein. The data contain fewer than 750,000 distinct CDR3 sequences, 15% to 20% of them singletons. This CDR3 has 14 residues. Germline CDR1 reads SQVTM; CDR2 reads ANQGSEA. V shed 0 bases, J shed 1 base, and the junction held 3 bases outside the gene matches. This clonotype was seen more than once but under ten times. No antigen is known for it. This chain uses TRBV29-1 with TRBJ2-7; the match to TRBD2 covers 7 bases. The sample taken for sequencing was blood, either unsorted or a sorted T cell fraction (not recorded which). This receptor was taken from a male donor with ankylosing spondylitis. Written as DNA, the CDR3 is TGCAGCGTTGAAGAGCGGGGGACTTCCTACGAGCAGTACTTC. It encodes CSVEERGTSYEQYF.